This TCR beta chain was observed in a study of OX40 agonist ivuxolimab in advanced cancers. Findings of the study overall: Not determined was the antigen specificity of the expanded peripheral T cells. Mean expanded clone counts were higher in CD8+ than CD4+ T cells. CD4+ and CD8+ T cells in blood underwent clonal expansion by week 6 at 0.1 to 3.0 mg/kg.

Trimming cost V 2 bases and J 2 bases, with 11 bases left between them. The CDR3 spans 14 residues. Germline CDR1 GTSNPN, CDR2 SVGIG (reference sequence). TCRdb's copy holds only in-frame clones and misses some; the assay was immunoSEQ multiplex PCR. The sample includes 25,000 to 40,000 clones, 84% of them seen just once. This clone is a singleton in its sample. Its antigen is as yet unknown. The chain joins TRBV30 to TRBJ2-3; a possible D gene is TRBD1 (6 bases). The sequence was collected from an adult with an advanced solid tumor such as melanoma, head and neck, liver or kidney cancer. Here the sequenced sample was CD4+ or CD8+ T cells sorted from blood, taken in a trial of the OX40 agonist ivuxolimab. CDR3 nucleotide sequence: TGTGCCTGGAGTTTGACAGGCCCCACAGATACGCAGTATTTT. Residues: CAWSLTGPTDTQYF. The full variable domain, its missing parts supplied by reference TRBV30 and TRBJ2-3, is SQTIHQWPATLVQPVGSPLSLECTVEGTSNPNLYWYRQAAGRGLQLLFYSVGIGQISSEVPQNLSASRPQDRQFILSSKKLLLSDSGFYLCAWSLTGPTDTQYFGPGTRLTVL.